This TCR beta chain was identified during a study of shared clonotypes between healthy human individuals. Genomic DNA belonging to each subset was distributed in equal measure over several immunoSEQ plates. Libraries were prepared by immunoSEQ multiplex PCR; TCRdb keeps only in-frame clonotypes and omits some of them. There are approximately 2.5 million clones in the sample; over 85% occur only once, and about 0.38% lies in the top ten. The V end lost 1 base, the J end lost 5 bases, and 16 bases lay between the germline ends. The CDR3 length is 15 residues. CDR1 and CDR2 from the germline V gene are SGHRS and YFSETQ. Remarks on this clone: The antigen remains unidentified.

Study-wide points: It was observed that approximately 5% of naive CD4 clonotypes were shared across a handful of donors. Among the subsets, naive ones generally showed larger estimated richness than memory ones.

The sequenced sample was naive CD4+ T cells from PBMCs. Subset in this sample: CD45RA+ positively selected. This clonotype was obtained from a man between 18 and 35 years old in good health. Some clones in this sample may be carry-over from other donors' samples. The rearrangement joins TRBV5-1 to TRBJ2-7; no definite D call. This chain's CDR3 is CASSLRALTEDEQYF. The CDR3 DNA reads TGCGCCAGCAGCTTGCGAGCCCTAACCGAGGACGAGCAGTACTTC.